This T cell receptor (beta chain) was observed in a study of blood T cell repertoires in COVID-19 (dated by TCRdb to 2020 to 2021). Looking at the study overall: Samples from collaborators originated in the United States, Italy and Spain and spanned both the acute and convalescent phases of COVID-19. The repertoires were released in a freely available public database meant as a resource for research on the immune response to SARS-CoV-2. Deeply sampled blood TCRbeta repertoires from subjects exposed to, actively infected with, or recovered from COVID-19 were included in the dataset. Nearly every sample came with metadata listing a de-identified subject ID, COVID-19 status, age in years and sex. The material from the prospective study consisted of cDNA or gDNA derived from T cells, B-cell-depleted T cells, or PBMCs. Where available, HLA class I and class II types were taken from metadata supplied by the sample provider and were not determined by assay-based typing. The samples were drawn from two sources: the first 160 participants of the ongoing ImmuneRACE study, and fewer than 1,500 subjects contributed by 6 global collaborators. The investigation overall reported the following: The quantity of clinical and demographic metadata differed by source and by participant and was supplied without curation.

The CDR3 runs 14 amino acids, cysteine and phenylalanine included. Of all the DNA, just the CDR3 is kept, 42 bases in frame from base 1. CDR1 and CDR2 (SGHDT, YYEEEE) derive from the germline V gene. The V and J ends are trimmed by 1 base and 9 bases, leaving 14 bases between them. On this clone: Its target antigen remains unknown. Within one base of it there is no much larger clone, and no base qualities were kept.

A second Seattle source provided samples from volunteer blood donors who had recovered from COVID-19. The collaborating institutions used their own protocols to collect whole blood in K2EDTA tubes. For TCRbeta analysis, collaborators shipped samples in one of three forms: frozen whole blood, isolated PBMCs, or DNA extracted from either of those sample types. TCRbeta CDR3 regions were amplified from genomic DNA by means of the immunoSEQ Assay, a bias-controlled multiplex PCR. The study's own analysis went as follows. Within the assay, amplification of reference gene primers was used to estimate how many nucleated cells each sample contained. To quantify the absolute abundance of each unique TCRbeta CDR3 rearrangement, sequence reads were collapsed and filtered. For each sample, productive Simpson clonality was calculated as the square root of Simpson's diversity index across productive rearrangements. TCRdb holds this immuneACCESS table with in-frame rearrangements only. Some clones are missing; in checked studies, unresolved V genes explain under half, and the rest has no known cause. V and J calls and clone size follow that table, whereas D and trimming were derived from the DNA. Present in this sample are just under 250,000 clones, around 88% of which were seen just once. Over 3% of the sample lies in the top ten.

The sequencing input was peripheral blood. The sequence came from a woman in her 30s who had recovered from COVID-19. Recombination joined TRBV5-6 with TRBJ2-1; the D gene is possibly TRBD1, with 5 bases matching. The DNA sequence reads TGTGCCAGCAGCTTGCCTTGGGGCGCGAGTGAGCAGTTCTTC. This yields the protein CASSLPWGASEQFF. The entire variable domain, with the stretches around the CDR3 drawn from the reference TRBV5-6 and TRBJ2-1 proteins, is DAGVTQSPTHLIKTRGQQVTLRCSPKSGHDTVSWYQQALGQGPQFIFQYYEEEERQRGNFPDRFSGHQFPNYSSELNVNALLLGDSALYLCASSLPWGASEQFFGPGTRLTVL.